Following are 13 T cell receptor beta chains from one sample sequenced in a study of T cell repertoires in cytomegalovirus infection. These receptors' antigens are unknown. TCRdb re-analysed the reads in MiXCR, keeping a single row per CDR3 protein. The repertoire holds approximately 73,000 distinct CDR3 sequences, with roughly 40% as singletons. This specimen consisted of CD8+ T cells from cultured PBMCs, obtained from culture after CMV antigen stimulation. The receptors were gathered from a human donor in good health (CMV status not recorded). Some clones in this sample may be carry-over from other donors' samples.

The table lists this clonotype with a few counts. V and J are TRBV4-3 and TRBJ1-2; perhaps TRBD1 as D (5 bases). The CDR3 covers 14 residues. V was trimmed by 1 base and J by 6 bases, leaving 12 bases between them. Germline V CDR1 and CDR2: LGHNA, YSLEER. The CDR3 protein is CASSQAGAPHGYTF. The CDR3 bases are TGCGCCAGCAGCCAAGCCGGGGCCCCACATGGCTACACCTTC.

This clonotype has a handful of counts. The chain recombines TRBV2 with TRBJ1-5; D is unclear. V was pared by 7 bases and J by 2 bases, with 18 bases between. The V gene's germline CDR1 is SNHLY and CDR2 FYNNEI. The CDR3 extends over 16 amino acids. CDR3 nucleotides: TGTGCCAGCACCTCACGGACCGACACCGGCAATCAGCCCCAGCATTTT. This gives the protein CASTSRTDTGNQPQHF.

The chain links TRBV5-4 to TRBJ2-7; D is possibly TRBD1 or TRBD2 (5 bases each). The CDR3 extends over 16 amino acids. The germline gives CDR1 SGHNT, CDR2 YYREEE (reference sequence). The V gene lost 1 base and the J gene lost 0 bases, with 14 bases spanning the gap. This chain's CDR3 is CASSLSPRGSSYEQYF. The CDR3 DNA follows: TGTGCCAGCAGCTTGTCACCTCGGGGCAGCTCCTACGAGCAGTACTTC.

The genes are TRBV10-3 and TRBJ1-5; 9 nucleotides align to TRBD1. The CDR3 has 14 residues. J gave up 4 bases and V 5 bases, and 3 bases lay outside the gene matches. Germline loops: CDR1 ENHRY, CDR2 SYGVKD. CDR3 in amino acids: CAISPDRGNQPQHF. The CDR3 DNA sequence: TGTGCCATCAGTCCCGACAGGGGGAATCAGCCCCAGCATTTT.

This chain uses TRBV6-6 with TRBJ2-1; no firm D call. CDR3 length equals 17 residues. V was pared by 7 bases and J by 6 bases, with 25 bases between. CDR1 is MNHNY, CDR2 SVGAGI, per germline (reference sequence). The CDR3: CASTKHPGVVIANEQFF. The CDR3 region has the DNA TGTGCCAGCACTAAACACCCCGGAGTTGTTATTGCCAATGAGCAGTTCTTC.

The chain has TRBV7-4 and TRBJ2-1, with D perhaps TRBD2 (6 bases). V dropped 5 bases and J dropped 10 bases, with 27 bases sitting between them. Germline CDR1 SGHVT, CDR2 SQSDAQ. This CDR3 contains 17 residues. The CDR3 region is CASSPKTAGRAVAEQFF. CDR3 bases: TGTGCCAGCAGCCCAAAGACGGCGGGGCGGGCTGTTGCAGAGCAGTTCTTC.

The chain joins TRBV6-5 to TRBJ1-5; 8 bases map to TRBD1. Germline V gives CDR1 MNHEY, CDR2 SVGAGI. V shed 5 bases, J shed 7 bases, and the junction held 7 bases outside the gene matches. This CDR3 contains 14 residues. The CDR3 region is CASSPGGAGQPQHF. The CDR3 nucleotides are TGTGCCAGCAGTCCAGGGGGCGCGGGCCAGCCCCAGCATTTT.

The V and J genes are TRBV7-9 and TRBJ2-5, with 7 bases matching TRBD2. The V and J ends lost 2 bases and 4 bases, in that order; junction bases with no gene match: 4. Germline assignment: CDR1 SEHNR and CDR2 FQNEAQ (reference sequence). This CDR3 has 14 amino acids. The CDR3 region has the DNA TGTGCCAGCAGCTTACCCACGGGGGGAGAGACCCAGTACTTC. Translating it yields CASSLPTGGETQYF. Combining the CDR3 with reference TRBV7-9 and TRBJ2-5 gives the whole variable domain DTGVSQNPRHKITKRGQNVTFRCDPISEHNRLYWYRQTLGQGPEFLTYFQNEAQLEKSRLLSDRFSAERPKGSFSTLEIQRTEQGDSAMYLCASSLPTGGETQYFGPGTRLLVL.

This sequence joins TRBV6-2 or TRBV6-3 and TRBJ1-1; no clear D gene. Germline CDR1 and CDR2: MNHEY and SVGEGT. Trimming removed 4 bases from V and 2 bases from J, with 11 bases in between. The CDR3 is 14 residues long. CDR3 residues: CASSFQTDNTEAFF. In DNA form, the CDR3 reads TGTGCCAGCAGTTTCCAGACGGATAACACTGAAGCTTTCTTT.

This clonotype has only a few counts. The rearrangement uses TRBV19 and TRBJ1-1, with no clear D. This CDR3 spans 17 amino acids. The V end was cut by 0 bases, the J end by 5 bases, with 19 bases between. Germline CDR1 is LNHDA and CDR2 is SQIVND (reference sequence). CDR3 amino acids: CASSIDPPGGLVTEAFF. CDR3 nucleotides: TGTGCCAGTAGTATAGACCCCCCCGGCGGGCTGGTGACTGAAGCTTTCTTT.

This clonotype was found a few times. CDR3 in amino acids: CASSRGQHYEQYF. The CDR3 nucleotides read TGTGCCAGCAGTAGGGGACAGCACTACGAGCAGTACTTC. This chain uses TRBV27 with TRBJ2-7; 7 bases align to TRBD1. Germline loops: CDR1 MNHEY, CDR2 SMNVEV (reference sequence). V shed 5 bases, J shed 3 bases, and the junction held 4 bases outside the gene matches. The CDR3 sequence is 13 residues long.

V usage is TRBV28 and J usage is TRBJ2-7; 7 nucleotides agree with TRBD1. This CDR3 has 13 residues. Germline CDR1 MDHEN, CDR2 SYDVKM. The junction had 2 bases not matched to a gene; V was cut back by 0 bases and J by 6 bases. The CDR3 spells CASSLWTGSEQYF. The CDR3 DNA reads TGTGCCAGCAGTTTATGGACAGGGAGCGAGCAGTACTTC.

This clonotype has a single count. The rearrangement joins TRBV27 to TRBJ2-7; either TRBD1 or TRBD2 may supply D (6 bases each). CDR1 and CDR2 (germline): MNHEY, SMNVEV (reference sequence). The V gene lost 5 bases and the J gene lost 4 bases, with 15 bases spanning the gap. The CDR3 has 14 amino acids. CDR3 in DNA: TGTGCCAGCAGTAAAGGGGGGCTTGGATACGAGCAGTACTTC. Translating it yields CASSKGGLGYEQYF.